Reported below is one TCR beta chain. This clonotype was seen repeatedly, ten times or more. Its specific antigen is unknown. One base away there is no much larger clone; base qualities are not given. This sample is drawn from a study of patients and donors after allogeneic stem cell transplantation (dated by TCRdb to about 2020). Counted from cysteine to phenylalanine, this CDR3 has 14 amino acids. The retained sequence is limited to the CDR3, 42 bases, with the frame set at the first base. V loses 11 bases, J loses 5 bases, and the germline ends lie 18 bases apart. The method was RT-PCR. Sequencing took place on a NextSeq 550. TCRdb handled the public reads itself, with Q25 trimming in fastp and clone calling in MiXCR, and kept productive beta chains. Each CDR3 protein appears once, grouped with its most common genes and DNA. This sample lists about 960,000 distinct CDR3 sequences; approximately 19% were detected once. The ten largest clones represent around 6% of the sample.

This chain joins TRBV12-3 or TRBV12-4 to TRBJ2-2, with a weak D call of TRBD2 (5 bases match). The sequenced sample consisted of blood, either unsorted or a sorted T cell fraction (not recorded which). This receptor was obtained from a human donor who was either an allogeneic HSCT recipient or a stem cell or donor lymphocyte infusion donor (not recorded which). It is not recorded whose cells these are; they may come from a transplant donor. CDR3 protein: CAGGAATNTGELFF. The DNA reads TGTGCCGGAGGAGCTGCTACCAATACCGGGGAGCTGTTTTTT.